This T cell receptor (beta chain) was found in a study of CD8 T cells in ankylosing spondylitis. Germline CDR1 MNHEY, CDR2 SVGEGT. The CDR3 totals 11 residues. The V and J ends lost 8 bases and 6 bases respectively, with 10 bases between them. TCRdb reprocessed the 5' RACE reads via MiXCR and lists one record per CDR3 protein. The sample lists 150,000 or so distinct CDR3 sequences, 9.5% to 10% occurring once. This clonotype was observed many times. This TCR came from a female donor with ankylosing spondylitis or in good health (not recorded which). Material for sequencing was blood, either unsorted or a sorted T cell fraction (not recorded which). This rearrangement joins TRBV6-2 or TRBV6-3 to TRBJ1-1, with D hard to call. The CDR3 DNA reads TGTGCCAGCCGCTTTGGGGCTGAAGCTTTCTTT. Translation: CASRFGAEAFF.